This is a list of T cell receptor beta chains from one sample in a study of post-analysis software for immune sequencing data. In TCRdb, the PCR reads were re-called with MiXCR into one record per CDR3 protein. The table records hundreds of thousands of distinct CDR3 sequences, approximately 60% of them present only once. Sequencing was performed on blood. These receptors all come from a girl aged 2-10 years with multiple sclerosis. The CDR3 runs from the conserved cysteine through the conserved F or W. The D gene is left open where the match is weak. The size of a clone is reported for some rows only, either as once, few or many, or as a class for expanded clones.

V gene: TRBV4-1; D gene: -; J gene: TRBJ2-1; clone size: -; CDR3 protein: CASSQGPPGQGYNEQFF; CDR3 DNA: TGCGCCAGCAGCCAAGGTCCCCCAGGGCAAGGTTACAATGAGCAGTTCTTC
V gene: TRBV18; D gene: -; J gene: TRBJ2-4; clone size: -; CDR3 protein: CASSPLRRFLNIQYF; CDR3 DNA: TGTGCCAGCTCACCATTGCGCCGATTTTTAAACATTCAGTACTTC
V gene: TRBV6-2/TRBV6-3; D gene: -; J gene: TRBJ1-1; clone size: -; CDR3 protein: CASSYTRVEAFF; CDR3 DNA: TGTGCCAGCAGTTACACCAGGGTAGAAGCTTTCTTT
V gene: TRBV29-1; D gene: -; J gene: TRBJ2-3; clone size: -; CDR3 protein: CSVGGGARSDTQYF; CDR3 DNA: TGCAGCGTCGGTGGGGGGGCGCGGAGCGATACGCAGTATTTT
V gene: TRBV20-1; D gene: TRBD2; J gene: TRBJ2-1; clone size: -; CDR3 protein: CSARGSTSGGAYNEQFF; CDR3 DNA: TGCAGTGCTAGAGGCTCTACTAGCGGGGGGGCCTACAATGAGCAGTTCTTC
V gene: TRBV15; D gene: -; J gene: TRBJ1-1; clone size: -; CDR3 protein: CATGGIRMNTEAFF; CDR3 DNA: TGTGCCACCGGGGGAATAAGGATGAACACTGAAGCTTTCTTT
V gene: TRBV7-6; D gene: -; J gene: TRBJ2-7; clone size: few; CDR3 protein: CASSLAPSSPFYEQYF; CDR3 DNA: TGTGCCAGCAGCTTAGCGCCGTCTAGCCCGTTCTACGAGCAGTACTTC
V gene: TRBV6-1; D gene: -; J gene: TRBJ1-4; clone size: -; CDR3 protein: CASSEAGANEKLFF; CDR3 DNA: TGTGCCAGCAGTGAAGCCGGGGCTAATGAAAAACTGTTTTTT
V gene: TRBV12-3/TRBV12-4; D gene: -; J gene: TRBJ1-2; clone size: -; CDR3 protein: CASSFRDGDLGGYTF; CDR3 DNA: TGTGCCAGCAGTTTCCGAGACGGTGATTTGGGTGGCTACACCTTC
V gene: TRBV5-1; D gene: -; J gene: TRBJ2-3; clone size: few; CDR3 protein: CASRPGTSSTDTQYF; CDR3 DNA: TGCGCCAGCAGGCCCGGGACGTCTAGCACAGATACGCAGTATTTT
V gene: TRBV10-3; D gene: TRBD2; J gene: TRBJ2-1; clone size: -; CDR3 protein: CATLEVAGLNNEQFF; CDR3 DNA: TGTGCCACCCTTGAAGTAGCGGGACTAAACAATGAGCAGTTCTTC
V gene: TRBV5-1; D gene: -; J gene: TRBJ2-1; clone size: few; CDR3 protein: CASSFILTGRDEQFF; CDR3 DNA: TGCGCCAGCAGTTTTATCCTAACAGGGAGGGATGAGCAGTTCTTC
V gene: TRBV7-3; D gene: TRBD2; J gene: TRBJ2-1; clone size: -; CDR3 protein: CASSLISGRDNEQFF; CDR3 DNA: TGTGCCAGCAGCTTAATTAGCGGGAGGGACAATGAGCAGTTCTTC
V gene: TRBV6-5; D gene: -; J gene: TRBJ2-1; clone size: -; CDR3 protein: CASSYDSFGGAAEQFF; CDR3 DNA: TGTGCCAGCAGTTACGATTCCTTCGGGGGAGCGGCTGAGCAGTTCTTC
V gene: TRBV6-5; D gene: TRBD1; J gene: TRBJ2-7; clone size: once; CDR3 protein: CASSVRDRSHEQYF; CDR3 DNA: TGTGCCAGCAGTGTCCGGGACAGGTCTCACGAGCAGTACTTC
V gene: TRBV7-2; D gene: -; J gene: TRBJ2-1; clone size: -; CDR3 protein: CASSLRARGSTEQFF; CDR3 DNA: TGTGCCAGCAGCTTACGGGCCAGGGGTTCCACTGAGCAGTTCTTC
V gene: TRBV27; D gene: TRBD2; J gene: TRBJ2-3; clone size: few; CDR3 protein: CATNKRLAGVVPTDTQYF; CDR3 DNA: TGTGCCACCAATAAAAGACTAGCGGGAGTTGTCCCCACAGATACGCAGTATTTT
V gene: TRBV12-3/TRBV12-4; D gene: -; J gene: TRBJ2-7; clone size: -; CDR3 protein: CASSIAPPRFYEQYF; CDR3 DNA: TGTGCCAGCAGCATTGCTCCCCCGCGCTTTTACGAGCAGTACTTC
V gene: TRBV6-1; D gene: TRBD2; J gene: TRBJ2-3; clone size: -; CDR3 protein: CATRGTSGKRDTQYF; CDR3 DNA: TGTGCCACTCGGGGCACTAGCGGGAAGCGTGATACGCAGTATTTT
V gene: TRBV5-1; D gene: -; J gene: TRBJ2-7; clone size: -; CDR3 protein: CASSLQRASYEQYF; CDR3 DNA: TGCGCCAGCAGCTTACAGCGGGCGTCCTACGAGCAGTACTTC
V gene: TRBV5-1; D gene: TRBD1; J gene: TRBJ2-7; clone size: -; CDR3 protein: CASGGQGTVNEQYF; CDR3 DNA: TGCGCCAGCGGTGGACAGGGGACCGTTAACGAGCAGTACTTC
V gene: TRBV11-2; D gene: TRBD2; J gene: TRBJ2-1; clone size: -; CDR3 protein: CASSLYPSIAGGIFSSYNEQFF; CDR3 DNA: TGTGCCAGCAGCTTATACCCCTCGATAGCGGGAGGTATTTTCAGCTCCTACAATGAGCAGTTCTTC
V gene: TRBV20-1; D gene: TRBD2; J gene: TRBJ2-3; clone size: -; CDR3 protein: CSATKTSGGTDTQYF; CDR3 DNA: TGCAGTGCTACTAAAACTAGCGGGGGTACAGATACGCAGTATTTT
V gene: TRBV20-1; D gene: -; J gene: TRBJ2-7; clone size: few; CDR3 protein: CSASTGAEQYF; CDR3 DNA: TGCAGTGCTAGTACGGGGGCCGAGCAGTACTTC
V gene: TRBV9; D gene: -; J gene: TRBJ1-6; clone size: -; CDR3 protein: CASSVTRVNSPLHF; CDR3 DNA: TGTGCCAGCAGCGTAACCAGGGTGAATTCACCCCTCCACTTT
V gene: TRBV5-1; D gene: TRBD1; J gene: TRBJ2-1; clone size: -; CDR3 protein: CASSLAGTGGSDEQFF; CDR3 DNA: TGCGCCAGCAGCTTGGCCGGGACAGGGGGTTCTGATGAGCAGTTCTTC
V gene: TRBV18; D gene: TRBD2; J gene: TRBJ2-1; clone size: -; CDR3 protein: CASSGLAGLGEQFF; CDR3 DNA: TGTGCCAGCTCCGGACTAGCGGGGTTAGGTGAGCAGTTCTTC
V gene: TRBV5-1; D gene: -; J gene: TRBJ2-5; clone size: -; CDR3 protein: CASSLEGDQETQYF; CDR3 DNA: TGCGCCAGCAGCTTGGAGGGTGATCAAGAGACCCAGTACTTC
V gene: TRBV7-6; D gene: TRBD2; J gene: TRBJ2-2; clone size: -; CDR3 protein: CASSPRGGLTGELFF; CDR3 DNA: TGTGCCAGCAGCCCCCGGGGGGGCCTCACCGGGGAGCTGTTTTTT
V gene: TRBV27; D gene: -; J gene: TRBJ1-5; clone size: -; CDR3 protein: CASSPRGQPQHF; CDR3 DNA: TGTGCCAGCAGCCCTCGGGGTCAGCCCCAGCATTTT
V gene: TRBV3-1; D gene: TRBD2; J gene: TRBJ2-3; clone size: -; CDR3 protein: CASSQDALGLASTDTQYF; CDR3 DNA: TGTGCCAGCAGCCAAGACGCTCTTGGACTAGCGAGCACAGATACGCAGTATTTT